One T cell receptor beta chain is described in this entry. Its antigen is currently unknown. V shed 0 bases and J 1 base; nucleotides not matched to a gene: 3. The CDR3 consists of 15 residues. Germline values: CDR1 LNHDA, CDR2 SQIVND (reference sequence). Unique molecular identifiers tagged every individual TCR cDNA molecule. TCRdb fed the 5' RACE reads into MiXCR, producing one record per CDR3 protein. The data show over 7,500 distinct CDR3 sequences, about 8.6% seen once. Time point in this sample: sample taken at primary tumor resection. No cells were sorted before sequencing. The whole RNA sequenced was extracted from tumor, nontumor lung or frozen PBMC. This entry belongs to a study of spatial heterogeneity in lung cancer. Study at large: Raw reads showed each unique TCR and UMI combination turning up more than ten times on average. Findings and limits, study-wide: Circulating ubiquitous expanded tumor TCRs were observed more frequently at resection than at follow-up.

The rearrangement joins TRBV19 to TRBJ2-7; TRBD1 matches at 7 bases. This receptor was identified in a male donor with early-stage non-small cell lung cancer. The sample here was PBMCs, taken at surgery. CDR3 amino acids: CASSIDTGQSYEQYF. CDR3 DNA: TGTGCCAGTAGTATAGATACGGGACAGTCCTACGAGCAGTACTTC.